Presented here are 10 T cell receptor beta chains from one specimen sequenced in a study of vaccination and CD4 T cells after COVID-19 (dated by TCRdb to 2021 to 2024). Read against the paper, the sample's treatment or condition label means: approximately 9-day PBMC culture with coronavirus spike peptide pools or control peptides (ViraFEST assay). The library relied on PCR. Sequencing was carried out with an Illumina iSeq 100. DNA from cultured CD4+ T cells underwent TCR sequencing with the Oncomine TCR Beta short-read assay at the Johns Hopkins FTIC core. TCRdb reanalyzed the raw reads on its own, using fastp at Q25 for trimming and MiXCR for clone calling, and kept in-frame beta chains. Rows are combined by CDR3 protein, so each entry shows the most common genes and DNA. Here the sample has over 11,000 distinct CDR3 sequences; approximately 30% occur a single time. The top ten clonotypes cover roughly 10% of the sample.

Antigens of these TCRs are unknown. The sequenced sample was CD4+ T cells from blood, cultured in vitro, obtained after SARS-CoV-2 vaccination. The origin of the receptors is a human donor who had recovered from COVID-19.

This chain links TRBV11-2 with TRBJ1-1; D remains unclear. The germline CDR1 and CDR2 sequences are SGHAT and FQNNGV. The CDR3 contains 15 residues. Trimming cost V 5 bases and J 4 bases, with 17 bases left between them. CDR3 nucleotide sequence: TGTGCCAGCAGCCCCCCAACGGCGGGCAGCACTGAAGCTTTCTTT. Translating gives CASSPPTAGSTEAFF.

Only one count was recorded for this clonotype. The chain uses TRBV5-4 and TRBJ2-5; no reliable D call. CDR1 is SGHNT, CDR2 YYREEE, per germline (reference sequence). V gave up 0 bases and J gave up 3 bases, with 24 bases separating them. CDR3 length equals 19 residues. CDR3 sequence reads: CASSLDFGVSRSGEETQYF. The CDR3, as DNA: TGTGCCAGCAGCTTGGACTTTGGGGTCTCCCGCTCCGGAGAAGAGACCCAGTACTTC.

The genes are TRBV7-6 and TRBJ2-5; 9 bases align to TRBD2. Trimming cost V 5 bases and J 3 bases; bases outside gene matches: 10. CDR3 length equals 16 residues. The germline CDR1 and CDR2 sequences are SGHVS and FNYEAQ. CDR3 sequence: CASSPPIAGAKETQYF. DNA of the CDR3: TGTGCCAGCAGCCCACCAATAGCGGGAGCTAAAGAGACCCAGTACTTC.

This clonotype was counted a few times. V and J are TRBV6-1 and TRBJ2-2; D remains ambiguous. V was trimmed by 8 bases and J by 0 bases, leaving 7 bases between them. Germline values: CDR1 MNHNS, CDR2 SASEGT. This CDR3 is 13 amino acids long. This CDR3 reads CASWETNTGELFF. The CDR3 DNA reads as TGTGCCAGCTGGGAAACGAACACCGGGGAGCTGTTTTTT.

This clonotype was seen a handful of times. The rearrangement joins TRBV6-5 to TRBJ1-5, with D uncertain. The V gene's germline CDR1 is MNHEY and CDR2 SVGAGI. Trimming removed 0 bases at V and 0 bases at J, with 6 bases between. This CDR3 spans 15 amino acids. For the CDR3, the DNA is TGTGCCAGCAGTTACTCAGAGTATAGCAATCAGCCCCAGCATTTT. Translating it yields CASSYSEYSNQPQHF.

The J gene is TRBJ1-3, the V gene TRBV24-1; D is undetermined. V lost 0 bases and J 0 bases, leaving 11 bases between the germline ends. Germline values: CDR1 KGHDR, CDR2 SFDVKD. This CDR3 comprises 17 residues. CDR3 bases: TGTGCCACCAGTGATTTGCCGGGCGGATACTCTGGAAACACCATATATTTT. As protein: CATSDLPGGYSGNTIYF.

This chain uses TRBV19 with TRBJ1-5; no reliable D call. The CDR3 consists of 13 residues. Germline V gene lookup returns CDR1 LNHDA and CDR2 SQIVND (reference sequence). Trimming stripped 6 bases from V and 3 bases from J, with 9 bases between. The CDR3 reads CASRAHYNQPQHF. The CDR3 DNA sequence: TGTGCCAGTAGGGCCCATTACAATCAGCCCCAGCATTTT.

The chain joins TRBV7-2 to TRBJ2-3; D perhaps matches TRBD1 (5 bases). This CDR3 has 17 amino acids. Looked up from germline, CDR1 is SGHTA and CDR2 is FQGNSA. Trimming left V 4 bases short and J 5 bases short, with 22 bases between. CDR3 nucleotide sequence: TGTGCCAGCAGCTCAAGCAGGGTAACCCTCAGTGGAGATACGCAGTATTTT. Its protein is CASSSSRVTLSGDTQYF.

The J gene is TRBJ2-3, the V gene TRBV14, with 7 bases aligning to TRBD1. From germline, CDR1 is SGHDN and CDR2 FVKESK. The CDR3 extends over 14 amino acids. V lost 6 bases and J lost 0; bases outside the gene matches: 3. The CDR3 DNA reads as TGTGCCAGCAGGCGGACAGGCAGCACAGATACGCAGTATTTT. Protein: CASRRTGSTDTQYF.

The V call is TRBV7-2, the J call TRBJ2-2; a possible D gene is TRBD2 (6 bases). Germline lookup yields CDR1 SGHTA and CDR2 FQGNSA. Deletions cut 5 bases from V and 6 bases from J, with 16 bases between. This CDR3 comprises 15 residues. The DNA for the CDR3 is TGTGCCAGCAGCCAATCCGGGAGTGGGGCCGGGGAGCTGTTTTTT. Its protein is CASSQSGSGAGELFF.